Sequencing of this TCR beta chain was carried out in a study of OX40 agonist ivuxolimab in advanced cancers. Overall study context: Patients were dosed with the agonistic anti-OX40 (CD134) antibody ivuxolimab. Study-wide results and caveats: More expanded clones were seen, on average, in CD8+ T cells than in CD4+.

Individuals having autoimmune disease history or systemic immunosuppression were not enrolled. Repertoires were generated with immunoSEQ multiplex PCR, while TCRdb's copy carries only in-frame clones and drops some. This sample has 80,000 to 130,000 clones, with about nine tenths found just once. Germline CDR1 SEHNR, CDR2 FQNEAQ (reference sequence). The V end lost 5 bases, the J end lost 4 bases, and 14 bases lay between the germline ends. This CDR3 comprises 14 residues. For this clone: Its antigen is undetermined.

This sequence originates from an adult with an advanced solid tumor such as melanoma, head and neck, liver or kidney cancer. The sample was CD4+ or CD8+ T cells sorted from blood, taken in a trial of the OX40 agonist ivuxolimab. This chain joins TRBV7-9 and TRBJ1-1, with D uncertain. For the CDR3, the DNA is TGTGCCAGCAGCCCAGCGGCGGGCGGCACTGAAGCTTTCTTT. This encodes CASSPAAGGTEAFF.